The T cell receptor beta chain under discussion was sequenced for a study of blood T cell repertoires in COVID-19. Study summary: Collection of acute and convalescent COVID-19 samples took place in the United States, Italy and Spain.

Profiled with immunoSEQ multiplex PCR; TCRdb holds only in-frame clones, not every one. The sample yields about 69,000 clones, 75% to 85% seen once. CDR3 length: 15 residues. CDR1 and CDR2 (germline): LNHDA, SQIVND (reference sequence). Trimming cost V 6 bases and J 3 bases; bases outside gene matches: 7. The rearrangement joins TRBV19 to TRBJ1-4, with 7 bases lining up with TRBD1. Material for sequencing was peripheral blood. The TCR originated in a human donor in a cohort sampled during active COVID-19. The CDR3 sequence is CASSFTGAANEKLFF. The CDR3 DNA is TGTGCCAGTAGCTTCACAGGGGCGGCTAATGAAAAACTGTTTTTT.